This entry describes one T cell receptor beta chain. As yet, its antigen is unknown. This record belongs to a study of T cell repertoires in cytomegalovirus infection. This CDR3 is built from 14 residues. The V and J ends lost 3 bases and 3 bases, in that order; junction bases with no gene match: 5. Germline loops: CDR1 MNHEY, CDR2 SVGAGI. General study findings and limits: Summed frequency of shared TCR beta families picked out CMV carriers who also had the relevant HLA.

TCRdb re-analysed the reads in MiXCR, keeping a single row per CDR3 protein. Of 43,000 or so distinct CDR3 sequences listed, nearly 20% were seen once; the top ten hold about 55%. This sample comprised CD8+ T cells from cultured PBMCs, obtained from culture after CMV antigen stimulation. The rearrangement uses TRBV6-5 and TRBJ2-7; 7 positions agree with TRBD2. This receptor was obtained from a human donor in good health (CMV status not recorded). Some clones in this sample may be carry-over from other donors' samples. The chain's CDR3 is CASSYGRGNYEQYF. CDR3 sequence (DNA): TGTGCCAGCAGTTATGGGCGGGGGAACTACGAGCAGTACTTC.